This T cell receptor (beta chain) was recovered during a study of shared clonotypes between healthy human individuals. As defined, naive CD8 cells were CD45RO-negative and positively selected for CCR7, with terminally differentiated effector memory CD45RA+ cells excluded. This CDR3 is built from 17 residues. With V trimmed by 4 bases and J by 1 base, 10 bases remained unmatched. Germline values: CDR1 SGHVS, CDR2 FQNEAQ. An assay was performed, and its level was deep. Clones were sequenced by immunoSEQ multiplex PCR, and TCRdb holds only the in-frame ones, with some missing. The sample has about 2.2 million clones; just over 90% are singletons.

This clonotype was obtained from a man between 18 and 35 years old in good health. Some clones in this sample may be carry-over from other donors' samples. The sample taken for sequencing was naive CD8+ T cells from PBMCs. The rearrangement uses TRBV7-8 and TRBJ1-5; TRBD1 matches 7 bases. In DNA, the CDR3 is TGTGCCAGCAGCTCCATCGGGGCAGGGGGAAGCAATCAGCCCCAGCATTTT. Translation gives CASSSIGAGGSNQPQHF.